The clone carrying this T cell receptor (beta chain) came up once. Its specificity is unknown. This record belongs to a study of cytomegalovirus exposure and HLA in healthy donors. Study outcomes and limitations: The authors later found HLA-associated TCR beta chains more clonally expanded than equally common others. Per published accounts, TCR beta sequences correctly predicted the HLA-A and HLA-B alleles of most subjects. A highly shared variant cluster was judged a likely technical artifact.

CDR1 is SGDLS and CDR2 is YYNGEE in the germline V gene. The CDR3 contains 16 residues. Unmatched junction bases numbered 14, after V lost 3 bases and J lost 7 bases. The PCR employed 60 Vbeta primers together with 13 Jbeta primers. Sequenced by immunoSEQ multiplex PCR; TCRdb stores in-frame clones only, minus some. The table records 150,000 to 200,000 clones, under 85% of them present only once. The TCR comes from a woman in her thirties in good health and CMV-seronegative. This chain joins TRBV9 and TRBJ2-5; 8 bases line up with TRBD2. What was sequenced was PBMCs. This CDR3 reads CASSAPLAGGRGTQYF. The CDR3 DNA follows: TGTGCCAGCAGCGCCCCCCTAGCGGGCGGACGGGGGACCCAGTACTTC. Filled out from reference TRBV9 and TRBJ2-5, the complete variable domain reads DSGVTQTPKHLITATGQRVTLRCSPRSGDLSVYWYQQSLDQGLQFLIQYYNGEERAKGNILERFSAQQFPDLHSELNLSSLELGDSALYFCASSAPLAGGRGTQYFGPGTRLLVL.